The source of this TCR beta chain is a study of T cell responses to AZD1222 COVID-19 vaccine. Study-level results: The number of AZD1222 recipients seropositive at baseline was only five to seven.

The study pooled second doses at about 4 or about 12 weeks. Trimming took 2 bases from V and 4 from J, leaving 9 bases between them. Germline V gives CDR1 MNHNS, CDR2 SASEGT. The CDR3 consists of 14 residues. A remark on this clone: Its matching antigen is unknown.

The data were produced by immunoSEQ multiplex PCR, yet TCRdb's version contains in-frame clones alone and is incomplete. Counted here are tens of thousands of clones, roughly 90% occurring once; the ten biggest clones make up around 10%. This chain uses TRBV6-1 with TRBJ1-5; no clear D gene. Source: peripheral blood, taken 28 days after the second AZD1222 dose. The TCR was taken from an adult who received the AZD1222 COVID-19 vaccine. CDR3 loop: CASSEPDGNQPQHF. DNA of the CDR3: TGTGCCAGCAGTGAACCGGACGGGAATCAGCCCCAGCATTTT.